This T cell receptor (beta chain) was observed in a study of shared clonotypes between healthy human individuals. The V and J ends lost 2 bases and 4 bases, in that order; junction bases with no gene match: 3. CDR1 and CDR2 (germline): SGHTA, FQGTGA. The CDR3 loop spans 16 amino acids. Execution of the assay was at deep level. This table comes from immunoSEQ multiplex PCR, and its TCRdb copy is limited to in-frame clones, with some not included. Of about half a million clones in the sample, more than 65% were seen once. About this clone itself: Its antigen is not known.

Study-level findings and limits: Tissue TCR repertoires likely differ from these blood-only repertoires.

This TCR derives from a woman between 35 and 50 years old in good health. Some clones in this sample may be carry-over from other donors' samples. The sequenced sample was PBMCs. This chain connects TRBV7-3 to TRBJ2-2; 11 bases fit TRBD2. In DNA form, the CDR3 reads TGTGCCAGCAGCTTACTAGCGGGAGGTCTCACCGGGGAGCTGTTTTTT. It yields the protein CASSLLAGGLTGELFF.